This T cell receptor (beta chain) came from a study of regulatory T cells in long-lasting Graves disease (dated by TCRdb to the early 2020s). Background for the entire study: Antithyroid drugs had been taken for less than 3 months by newly diagnosed Graves' disease patients. Persistent Graves' disease patients were compared with newly diagnosed Graves' disease patients by peripheral blood TCR sequencing and RNA sequencing. The study was conducted in China and was registered as a clinical trial. A total of around 35 samples underwent TCR sequencing: around 13 from persistent and 20 from newly diagnosed Graves' disease patients. The full study reports these points: The authors noted that the small sample size was a limitation that may lower accuracy. Preferential use of TRBV28, TRBJ1-2 and TRBJ2-5 was observed in persistent disease, whereas TRBV20-1 and TRBJ2-1 were favored in newly diagnosed disease. Compared with newly diagnosed patients, patients with persistent Graves' disease had lower TCR Shannon entropy and fewer highly expanded clones, which suggests clonal expansion. Peripheral blood alone was examined, since thyroid tissue, which constituted the primary lesion, could not be accessed. Only the TCR beta chain was sequenced and analyzed. Persistent patients shared more public clonotypes among themselves (around 3,000) than newly diagnosed patients did (over 900).

The library was made by multiplex PCR. These reads were obtained on an Illumina HiSeq 4000. iRepertoire HTBI primers and Arm-PCR amplification of CDR3 regions were used to construct TCR beta libraries. Gel purification was performed on PCR products prior to sequencing. The paper's data handling went like this. Across samples, roughly 60 TRBV and roughly 15 TRBJ segments were identified and used for gene usage analysis of CDR3 amino acid clonotypes. COPE and FqMerger were used to merge filtered high-quality paired reads into contigs. BLAST was used to align contigs to the IMGT TRBV, TRBD and TRBJ reference genes, and CDR3 was defined following IMGT. Clonotypes above 0.1% frequency were classified as highly expanded clones. Repertoire diversity was measured by Shannon entropy, and V-J evenness by the Gini coefficient. Clonotypes shared by more than one individual were considered public. TCRdb passed the public sequencing reads through fastp at Q25 and MiXCR, retaining productive beta sequences. Entries that share a CDR3 protein sequence are merged under the most common genes and DNA. The V and J calls, along with clone size, are taken from TCRdb and not from the paper's own processing. The sample table shows some 400,000 distinct CDR3 sequences, and 15% are seen once. The top ten constitute 16% of the sample.

In light of the paper, this sample's time point label describes: newly diagnosed GD, antithyroid drugs for less than 3 months. For both TCR sequencing and RNA sequencing, RNA was extracted from PBMCs in TRIzol. The diagnosis of Graves' disease followed American Thyroid Association guidelines. Patients were recruited from an endocrinology department in Xi'an, China. Each patient gave roughly 10 milliliters of peripheral blood, collected in an EDTA anticoagulant tube. Ficoll Paque Plus density gradient separation was used to isolate PBMCs, and no additional T cell sorting was done. An Agilent 2100 Bioanalyzer and agarose gel were used to check RNA quality, and a NanoDrop 2000 was used to measure RNA concentration. CDR3 length: 14 amino acids, cysteine to phenylalanine. The read is trimmed to its CDR3 DNA, 42 bases read in frame from base 1. CDR1 and CDR2, per the germline V gene (reference sequence), are SSHAT and FNYEAQ.

Worth noting for this clonotype: The antigen this receptor binds is unknown. The junction differs from germline at one of its ends, possibly a read error.

The sample also formed part of further work on T cells in Graves' hyperthyroidism and ophthalmopathy. That second report states: Graves' hyperthyroidism was defined as stable when no progression to ophthalmopathy occurred over 18 months of follow-up. Hyperthyroidism patients were aged 18 to 65 years and newly diagnosed, with disease duration of less than 2 months. Exclusion was applied to patients with uncontrolled infections, other autoimmune diseases, pregnancy or lactation. Clinical symptoms, serum thyroxine and TRAb, thyroid ultrasound, and orbital computed tomography formed the basis for the diagnoses. A first-round RT-PCR of the TCR CDR3 used the HTBI primer set with the Qiagen OneStep RT-PCR kit. Blood samples also contained most of the expanded thyroid clonotypes (frequency above 0.001), which suggests that blood repertoires may reflect thyroid immune responses. In cross-validation, a model built on a 13 V-J signature told ophthalmopathy apart from stable hyperthyroidism with 85% to 90% sensitivity and around 84% specificity, and in testing the same model reached 80%/75%. In validation, the model predicted progression to ophthalmopathy with approximately 70% sensitivity and 72% to 85% specificity, a median of about 6 months before onset. A discovery cohort of around 100 patients, roughly 40 with Graves' ophthalmopathy and approximately 60 with stable Graves' hyperthyroidism, was used to find distinguishing TCR V-J signatures. Prospective prediction of ophthalmopathy was tested in an independent validation cohort of some 20 hyperthyroidism patients and 15 to 17 patients who later progressed to ophthalmopathy. For training and testing, the roughly 97 patients in the discovery cohort were randomly divided in a 7:3 ratio. In addition, the study compared T-cell repertoires in thyroid tissue and in blood from roughly 6 Graves' hyperthyroidism patients. After blood sampling, hyperthyroidism patients were treated with methimazole at a starting dose of 30 mg daily, and ophthalmopathy patients were treated with high-dose intravenous methylprednisolone. A second multiplex PCR round built the libraries, followed by size selection and purification. Libraries were sequenced paired-end with 100 bp reads on an Illumina HiSeq2000. Raw data were processed with SOAPnuke, discarding reads with adapters, uncalled bases, mean Phred below 15, or no exact constant-primer or identifier match. High-quality paired reads were merged using COPE v1.2.5, and each unique nucleotide sequence was defined as a clonotype. Clonotypes were aligned to IMGT TRBV, TRBD and TRBJ reference segments using MiTCR v1.1. Analysis was restricted to V-J combinations with a frequency above 0.0001, which covered roughly 99% of repertoires. The TCS score was defined as the ratio of F50 (clonal expansion) to E x V (chaos), calculated using BLOSUM62-based TCRdist between CDR3 peptides within each V-J. Welch's t-statistics and random forest reduced around 520 V-J features to roughly 13, which were used in a naive Bayes classifier (R e1071). No statistical method was used to set the sample size in advance, and investigators knew the group allocation. According to the paper, TCR Vbeta CDR3 sequencing was carried out on some 130 peripheral blood samples, which came from approximately 41 ophthalmopathy, approximately 72 hyperthyroidism and about 17 progressor patients.

The rearrangement joined TRBV7-7 to TRBJ2-1; TRBD2 agrees with 7 junctional bases. The source of this sequence is a young woman with Graves disease. Donor details come from another sample of the same person, matched by shared clones. Sequenced material: peripheral blood mononuclear cells (PBMCs), taken at new diagnosis, from a patient treated with antithyroid drugs. The DNA sequence reads TGTGCTAGCAGCTTAGCGGCGGGAGTCAATGAGCAGTTCTTC. Translated, it gives CASSLAAGVNEQFF.